This T cell receptor (beta chain) was observed in a study of T cell responses to AZD1222 COVID-19 vaccine. The length of the CDR3 is 17 residues. Method: immunoSEQ multiplex PCR; TCRdb's copy keeps in-frame clones and lacks some. Seen here are some 160,000 clones, 88% observed once, and the top ten hold roughly 5%. The material was peripheral blood, obtained on day 0 of AZD1222 vaccination. The source of this sequence is an adult in good health. The V and J genes are TRBV21-1 and TRBJ1-3; TRBD1, as called in the table, went unchecked against the DNA. TRBV21-1 is reported as a pseudogene. CDR3 loop: CASSKVIQPNFRDTIYF. The CDR3, as DNA: TGTGCCAGCAGCAAGGTCATACAGCCTAATTTCCGTGACACCATATATTTT.